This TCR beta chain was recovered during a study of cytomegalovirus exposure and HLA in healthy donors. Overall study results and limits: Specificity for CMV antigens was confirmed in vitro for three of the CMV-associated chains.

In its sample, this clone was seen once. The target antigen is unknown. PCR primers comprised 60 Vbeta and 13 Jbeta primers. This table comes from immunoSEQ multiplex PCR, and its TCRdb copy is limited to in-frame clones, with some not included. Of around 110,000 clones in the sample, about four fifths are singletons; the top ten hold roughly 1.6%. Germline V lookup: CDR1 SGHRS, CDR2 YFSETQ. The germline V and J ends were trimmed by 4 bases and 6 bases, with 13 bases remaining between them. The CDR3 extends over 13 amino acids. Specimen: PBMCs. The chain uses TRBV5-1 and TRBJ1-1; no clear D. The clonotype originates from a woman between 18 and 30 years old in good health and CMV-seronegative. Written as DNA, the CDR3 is TGCGCCAGCAGCCCCGGAGGCGGGGCTGAAGCTTTCTTT. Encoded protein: CASSPGGGAEAFF.